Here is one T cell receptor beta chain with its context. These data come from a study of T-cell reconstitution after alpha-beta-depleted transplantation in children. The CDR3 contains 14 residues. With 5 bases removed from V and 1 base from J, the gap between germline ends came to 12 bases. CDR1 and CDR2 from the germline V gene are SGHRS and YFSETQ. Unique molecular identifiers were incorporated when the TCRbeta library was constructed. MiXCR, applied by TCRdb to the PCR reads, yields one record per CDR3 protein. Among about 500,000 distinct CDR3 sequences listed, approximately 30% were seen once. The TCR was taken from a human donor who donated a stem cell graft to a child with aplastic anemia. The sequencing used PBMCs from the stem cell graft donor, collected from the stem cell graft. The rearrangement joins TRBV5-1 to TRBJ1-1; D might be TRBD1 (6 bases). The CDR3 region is CASRGGAQNTEAFF. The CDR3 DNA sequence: TGCGCCAGCAGAGGGGGGGCTCAGAACACTGAAGCTTTCTTT.